This T cell receptor beta chain came from a study of CD8 T cells in Susac syndrome. Whole-study findings and limits: Only a relatively small number of individuals were included in the TCR sequencing and HLA analysis.

Worth noting for this clonotype: The antigen remains unidentified.

It was with random hexamers that about 0.45 to 1 ug RNA was reverse transcribed. By means of immunoSEQ multiplex PCR, TCR beta CDR3 spanning 54 Vbeta and 13 Jbeta underwent amplification. Using its own MiXCR run on the immunoSEQ multiplex PCR reads, TCRdb lists one record per CDR3 protein. This table holds some 150,000 distinct CDR3 sequences, approximately 93% found once. Trimming removed 5 bases from V and 7 bases from J; junction bases left unmatched: 9. Looked up from germline, CDR1 is LGHDT and CDR2 is YNNKEL (reference sequence). This CDR3 spans 15 amino acids. The authors carried out high-throughput sequencing of TCR beta. They applied it to CD8+ and CD4+ T cells obtained from blood. TEMRA cells underwent FACS enrichment and CD8+ and CD4+ T cells underwent negative isolation.

This receptor was taken from a human donor in good health. The chain has TRBV3-1 and TRBJ2-1; TRBD2 matches at 9 bases. Input material: CD8+ T cells from PBMCs. This CDR3 reads CASSFGGRVENEQFF. The CDR3 coding sequence is TGTGCCAGCAGCTTCGGCGGGAGGGTGGAAAATGAGCAGTTCTTC.